Included here is one T cell receptor (beta chain) sequence, with context. Its antigen is undetermined. The source of the sample is a study of response to subunit inactivated influenza vaccine. Study-wide points: Authors proposed each seasonal influenza vaccination draws in few new T cells.

TCRdb fed the RT-PCR reads into MiXCR, producing one record per CDR3 protein. The top ten hold about 12% of the sample, which has around 500,000 distinct CDR3 sequences, roughly 9.8% seen once. The starting material was PBMCs from blood, obtained roughly 48 days after vaccination. The TCR was taken from a man aged 50 or older who received an inactivated influenza vaccine.

CDR3 coding DNA: TGTGCCAGCAGTTACTGGATGCGGGGGGAAGAGACCCAGTACTTC. This translates into CASSYWMRGEETQYF. This chain connects TRBV6-5 to TRBJ2-5; 8 bases fit TRBD2. Trimming at V came to 1 base and at J to 3 bases, leaving 4 bases not matched to a gene. CDR1 MNHEY and CDR2 SVGAGI come from the germline V gene. The CDR3 extends over 15 amino acids.